This TCR beta chain originates from a study of PD-1 blockade in classical Hodgkin lymphoma. Study results and caveats: Complete responders had baseline diversity similar to newly diagnosed patients. Relapsed/refractory patients reportedly had lower baseline diversity than newly diagnosed patients.

The time point: cycle 4 day 1 (C4D1), after more than five weeks of nivolumab. With no exception, relapse followed autologous stem cell transplantation in all patients, and brentuximab vedotin exposure varied. Profiling relied on immunoSEQ multiplex PCR, and the TCRdb table lists in-frame clones only, not all of them. The sample includes 100,000 or so clones, around nine tenths of them seen just once. On this clone: What it binds is not known.

This CDR3 is built from 14 residues. V lost 5 bases to trimming and J lost 2 bases, with 12 bases between them. Germline V gene lookup returns CDR1 LNHDA and CDR2 SQIVND (reference sequence). Source: peripheral blood mononuclear cells (PBMCs), taken before the fourth cycle of nivolumab. This TCR derives from a human donor with classical Hodgkin lymphoma. The V call is TRBV19, the J call TRBJ1-2; D call uncertain. Written as DNA, the CDR3 is TGTGCCAGTAGTCGAACCCGGGCGAACTATGGCTACACCTTC. Residues: CASSRTRANYGYTF.